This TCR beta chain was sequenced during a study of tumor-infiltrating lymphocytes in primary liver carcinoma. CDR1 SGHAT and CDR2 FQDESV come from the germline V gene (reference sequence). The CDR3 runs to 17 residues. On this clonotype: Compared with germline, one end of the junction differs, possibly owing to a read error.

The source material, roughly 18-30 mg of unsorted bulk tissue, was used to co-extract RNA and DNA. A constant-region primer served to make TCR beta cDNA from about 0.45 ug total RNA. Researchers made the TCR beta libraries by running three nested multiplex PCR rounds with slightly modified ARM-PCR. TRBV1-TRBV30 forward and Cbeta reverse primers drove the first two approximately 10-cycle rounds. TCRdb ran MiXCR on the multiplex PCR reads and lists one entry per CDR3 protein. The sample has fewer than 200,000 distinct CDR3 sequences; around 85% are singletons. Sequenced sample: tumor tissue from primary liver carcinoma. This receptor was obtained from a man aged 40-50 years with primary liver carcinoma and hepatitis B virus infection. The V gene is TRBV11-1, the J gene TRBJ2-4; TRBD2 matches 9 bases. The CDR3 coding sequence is TGTGCCGGCAGCTTTCCCGGAACTAGCGGGTCCAAAAACATTAAGTACTTC. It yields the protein CAGSFPGTSGSKNIKYF.